Described below is a single T cell receptor beta chain sequence and its context. The antigen it binds to is not known. Base qualities are missing; no much larger clone stands one base away. This record comes from a study of blood T cell repertoires in COVID-19 (TCRdb year 2020). As for the study more broadly: The collaborator samples originated in the United States, Italy and Spain and spanned the acute and convalescent phases of COVID-19. The dataset comprised deeply sampled blood TCRbeta repertoires from subjects exposed to, actively infected with, or recovered from COVID-19. Sample metadata almost always included a de-identified subject ID, COVID-19 status, age in years and sex. A freely available public database, intended as a resource for researchers studying the immune response to SARS-CoV-2, is where the repertoires were released. Samples were obtained from the ongoing ImmuneRACE study (first 160 participants) and from roughly 1,300 subjects provided by 6 global collaborators. Where available, HLA class I and class II types were obtained from metadata supplied by the sample provider rather than from assay-based typing. The prospective study material was composed of cDNA or gDNA derived from T cells, B-cell-depleted T cells, or PBMCs.

CDR1 and CDR2 (SNHLY, FYNNEI) derive from the germline V gene. Trimming removed 5 bases from V and 6 bases from J; the gene matches leave 9 bases unexplained. Taken from cysteine to phenylalanine, the CDR3 has 15 residues. Kept here is only the CDR3 DNA, which spans 45 bases and is read in frame from base 1. The investigation overall reported the following: Clinical and demographic metadata were provided uncurated, with the amount varying by source and participant.

Samples from volunteer blood donors who had recovered from COVID-19 were contributed by a second Seattle source. Each collaborating institution followed its own protocols to collect whole blood in K2EDTA tubes. For TCRbeta analysis, collaborators shipped samples in one of three forms: frozen whole blood, isolated PBMCs, or DNA extracted from either of those sample types. TCRbeta CDR3 regions were amplified from genomic DNA by means of the immunoSEQ Assay, a bias-controlled multiplex PCR. On the authors' methods: The number of nucleated cells in each sample was estimated from the amplification of reference gene primers within the assay. Sequence reads were collapsed and filtered to measure the absolute abundance of every unique TCRbeta CDR3 rearrangement. Productive Simpson clonality was computed per sample as the square root of Simpson's diversity index over productive rearrangements. TCRdb obtained this table from immuneACCESS and retained in-frame rearrangements with V and J assigned. These tables miss some clones; where compared with another copy, unresolved V genes account for less than half of the shortfall, and the remainder is unexplained. For V, J and clone size, that table is used; D and trimming come from the DNA. The sample data list some 250,000 clones, and under 85% of these were observed just once. Of the sample, around 2% is held by the ten largest clones.

The receptor was isolated from a man younger than 40 who had recovered from COVID-19. The chain was built from TRBV2 and TRBJ1-2; 10 of the junction bases match TRBD1. Sequencing was done on a sample of peripheral blood. The CDR3 loop reads CASSQFLGQGNGYTF. The nucleotide sequence reads as follows: TGTGCCAGCAGTCAATTTTTGGGACAGGGGAATGGCTACACCTTC.